Listed below are T cell receptor beta chains from one sample, sequenced in a study of blood T cell repertoires in COVID-19. Sequencing used immunoSEQ multiplex PCR; TCRdb keeps in-frame clones, though not all of them. The sample shows about 300,000 clones, around nine tenths of them seen only once. What was sequenced was peripheral blood. These receptors originate from a man between 65 and 80 years old with acute or convalescent COVID-19. CDR3s include the opening cysteine and the closing phenylalanine or tryptophan. Each record gives: D gene, CDR3 length, clone size, V gene, J gene, CDR3 DNA, CDR3 protein. The D gene is left open where the match is weak. Not all rows give a size; the values are once, few, many and, for expanded clones, a class.

d_call: .; cdr3_length: 17; clone_size: .; v_call: TRBV4-1; j_call: TRBJ1-3; cdr3_nt: TGCGCCAGCAGCCAAGGGGGGGTAAGGGGATCTGGAAACACCATATATTTT; cdr3_aa: CASSQGGVRGSGNTIYF
d_call: .; cdr3_length: 16; clone_size: .; v_call: TRBV14; j_call: TRBJ2-2; cdr3_nt: TGTGCCAGCAGCCACCGAATGGGGGCGGGCACCGGGGAGCTGTTTTTT; cdr3_aa: CASSHRMGAGTGELFF
d_call: .; cdr3_length: 13; clone_size: .; v_call: TRBV7-9; j_call: TRBJ1-6; cdr3_nt: TGTGCCAGCAGCCACGGGAGAAATTCACCCCTCCACTTT; cdr3_aa: CASSHGRNSPLHF
d_call: TRBD2; cdr3_length: 15; clone_size: .; v_call: TRBV5-1; j_call: TRBJ2-1; cdr3_nt: TGCGCCAGCAGCCTTAGCGGGGGGCGCCACAATGAGCAGTTCTTC; cdr3_aa: CASSLSGGRHNEQFF
d_call: .; cdr3_length: 14; clone_size: .; v_call: TRBV6-2/TRBV6-3; j_call: TRBJ1-5; cdr3_nt: TGTGCCAGCAGTTCCGTCGCAGGCAATCAGCCCCAGCATTTT; cdr3_aa: CASSSVAGNQPQHF
d_call: TRBD2; cdr3_length: 16; clone_size: .; v_call: TRBV10-3; j_call: TRBJ2-7; cdr3_nt: TGTGCCATCAGTGAGCCCCATAGCGGGACACCCTACGAGCAGTACTTC; cdr3_aa: CAISEPHSGTPYEQYF
d_call: .; cdr3_length: 15; clone_size: few; v_call: TRBV28; j_call: TRBJ1-5; cdr3_nt: TGTGCCAGCAGTCCGCAACTAGCCCTCAATCAGCCCCAGCATTTT; cdr3_aa: CASSPQLALNQPQHF
d_call: TRBD2; cdr3_length: 16; clone_size: few; v_call: TRBV28; j_call: TRBJ2-7; cdr3_nt: TGTGCCAGCAGTTCCCGGACTAGCGGGAGAATCTACGAGCAGTACTTC; cdr3_aa: CASSSRTSGRIYEQYF
d_call: TRBD2; cdr3_length: 14; clone_size: .; v_call: TRBV5-4; j_call: TRBJ2-7; cdr3_nt: TGTGCCAGCAGCTCTCTAGCGGGAGGGCCCCAGCAGTACTTC; cdr3_aa: CASSSLAGGPQQYF
d_call: .; cdr3_length: 13; clone_size: .; v_call: TRBV5-1; j_call: TRBJ2-2; cdr3_nt: TGCGCCAGCACCCGGGAAAACACCGGGGAGCTGTTTTTT; cdr3_aa: CASTRENTGELFF
d_call: .; cdr3_length: 14; clone_size: .; v_call: TRBV10-2; j_call: TRBJ2-5; cdr3_nt: TGCGCCAGCAAGGACGCCTCTAGAGGGGAGACCCAGTACTTC; cdr3_aa: CASKDASRGETQYF
d_call: .; cdr3_length: 13; clone_size: .; v_call: TRBV30; j_call: TRBJ1-2; cdr3_nt: TGTGCCTGGAGTGTAGGCCAGGAACTCCCCCACACCTTC; cdr3_aa: CAWSVGQELPHTF
d_call: TRBD1; cdr3_length: 16; clone_size: .; v_call: TRBV3-1/TRBV3-2; j_call: TRBJ1-4; cdr3_nt: TGTGCCAGCAGCCAAACAACAGGGGGCATAAATGAAAAACTGTTTTTT; cdr3_aa: CASSQTTGGINEKLFF
d_call: .; cdr3_length: 16; clone_size: .; v_call: TRBV19; j_call: TRBJ1-3; cdr3_nt: TGTGCCAGTAGTATAAACCAACCGAGCTCTGGAAACACCATATATTTT; cdr3_aa: CASSINQPSSGNTIYF
d_call: TRBD1; cdr3_length: 14; clone_size: .; v_call: TRBV7-9; j_call: TRBJ2-1; cdr3_nt: TGTGCCAGCAGCAAGGGACAGGGCAACAATGAGCAGTTCTTC; cdr3_aa: CASSKGQGNNEQFF
d_call: TRBD1; cdr3_length: 17; clone_size: .; v_call: TRBV5-1; j_call: TRBJ1-6; cdr3_nt: TGCGCCAGCAGCTTGGAGGGACAGGGATCCTATAATTCACCCCTCCACTTT; cdr3_aa: CASSLEGQGSYNSPLHF
d_call: TRBD1; cdr3_length: 13; clone_size: .; v_call: TRBV7-2; j_call: TRBJ1-2; cdr3_nt: TGTGCCAGCAGCTTTGGACAGGAGTATGGCTACACCTTC; cdr3_aa: CASSFGQEYGYTF